What follows are 20 T cell receptor beta chains derived from one specimen sequenced in a study of blood T cells in healthy people across ages. PCR was performed a second time for about 6 to 11 cycles using a sample-barcoded 5' primer and a J-beta primer mix. In TCRdb, the 5' RACE reads were re-called with MiXCR into one record per CDR3 protein. The sample records about 730,000 distinct CDR3 sequences, roughly 43% being singletons. Material: blood. Source of these receptors: a woman in her sixties or seventies in good health.

The chain employs TRBV24-1 and TRBJ2-5, with D possibly being TRBD1 (5 bases). V was trimmed by 0 bases and J by 4 bases, leaving 29 bases between them. This CDR3 is 21 amino acids long. Germline loops: CDR1 KGHDR, CDR2 SFDVKD. CDR3 loop: CATSDLYIAGRVSALRETQYF. The DNA for the CDR3 is TGTGCCACCAGTGATTTGTACATCGCTGGCAGGGTGTCCGCTCTGCGAGAGACCCAGTACTTC.

This clonotype was observed a handful of times. The chain carries TRBV20-1 and TRBJ2-7; D remains ambiguous. Per the germline V gene, CDR1 is DFQATT and CDR2 is SNEGSKA (reference sequence). Trimming left V 3 bases short and J 6 bases short, with 9 bases between. The CDR3 is made up of 11 amino acids. In DNA form, the CDR3 reads TGCAGTGCTAGCGCAGCCCGCGAGCAGTACTTC. This encodes CSASAAREQYF.

To note about this clonotype: This could be a read error, since a much larger clone is one nucleotide away. In DNA, the CDR3 is TGTGCCAGCAGCCTAAAGCTCGGGGCCCCCTACGAGCAGTACTTC. Its protein is CASSLKLGAPYEQYF. The J gene is TRBJ2-7, the V gene TRBV7-2; D might be TRBD1 or TRBD2, each matching 5 bases. Between the trimmed V and J ends, which lost 5 bases and 2 bases, there was a span of 16 bases. Germline values: CDR1 SGHTA, CDR2 FQGNSA. The CDR3 spans 15 residues.

This rearrangement joins TRBV9 to TRBJ2-1; D might be TRBD2 (5 bases). In germline, CDR1 is SGDLS, CDR2 YYNGEE. Deletions cut 0 bases from V and 5 bases from J, with 12 bases between. The CDR3 covers 15 residues. The CDR3 here is CASSVGGGGNNEQFF. The CDR3, as DNA: TGTGCCAGCAGCGTAGGAGGAGGAGGTAACAATGAGCAGTTCTTC.

V gene TRBV5-1 combines with J gene TRBJ2-1; D not certain. The germline V gene encodes CDR1 SGHRS and CDR2 YFSETQ. This CDR3 contains 16 residues. V shed 0 bases and J shed 0 bases, with 10 bases lying between them. For the CDR3, the DNA is TGCGCCAGCAGCTTGGGAGCGAGGAGCTCCTACAATGAGCAGTTCTTC. Amino acid sequence: CASSLGARSSYNEQFF.

This clonotype was counted many times. V is TRBV12-3 or TRBV12-4 and J is TRBJ2-7, with D maybe TRBD2 (6 bases). V lost 8 bases and J lost 2, with 16 bases in between. CDR3 length equals 14 residues. The DNA for the CDR3 is TGTGCCAGCTGTCCCGTGGGGGGTACCTACGAGCAGTACTTC. Translation gives CASCPVGGTYEQYF.

This clonotype was found many times. V and J are TRBV4-3 and TRBJ2-3; 9 positions match TRBD2. This CDR3 region has 19 residues. Losses at the gene ends were 1 base for V and 1 base for J; bases not matched to a gene: 12. Germline values: CDR1 LGHNA, CDR2 YSLEER. The CDR3 here is CASSQGGSGSGAGTDTQYF. The CDR3 coding sequence is TGCGCCAGCAGCCAAGGGGGTAGCGGGAGCGGGGCGGGCACAGATACGCAGTATTTT.

This clonotype was seen just once. This sequence joins TRBV20-1 and TRBJ2-1; D gene ambiguous. The CDR3 sequence is 13 residues long. Germline V gene sequence: CDR1 DFQATT, CDR2 SNEGSKA (reference sequence). Trimming cost V 1 base and J 5 bases, with 9 bases left between them. In DNA, the CDR3 is TGCAGTGCTAGAGGGGAATGGGACAATGAGCAGTTCTTC. It codes for CSARGEWDNEQFF.

The chain recombines TRBV29-1 with TRBJ2-6; D is ambiguous. CDR1 and CDR2 from the germline V gene are SQVTM and ANQGSEA. Trimming cost V 1 base and J 2 bases, with 9 bases left between them. CDR3 length: 15 amino acids. The CDR3 sequence is CSVEGWSAGANVLTF. DNA for the CDR3: TGCAGCGTTGAAGGGTGGTCTGCTGGGGCCAACGTCCTGACTTTC.

Ten or more counts support this clonotype. CDR3: CASLAGASSSNEQFF. Written as DNA, the CDR3 is TGCGCCAGCCTAGCGGGGGCCTCCTCTAGCAATGAGCAGTTCTTC. The chain joins TRBV5-1 to TRBJ2-1; 10 positions agree with TRBD2. Per the germline V gene, CDR1 is SGHRS and CDR2 is YFSETQ. V gave up 7 bases and J gave up 6 bases; unmatched junction bases: 10. The CDR3 extends over 15 amino acids.

CDR3 coding DNA: TGTGCCAACGAGGGGGGACACCGTAGCAATCAGCCCCAGCATTTT. Translating gives CANEGGHRSNQPQHF. The rearrangement links TRBV10-3 to TRBJ1-5; D might be TRBD1 (6 bases). Germline lookup yields CDR1 ENHRY and CDR2 SYGVKD. This CDR3 is built from 15 residues. V gave up 10 bases and J gave up 0 bases, with 16 bases separating them.

This clonotype has just a few counts. Possible read error: a much larger clone is one base away. V usage is TRBV13 and J usage is TRBJ2-5, with 10 positions matching TRBD1. The CDR3 loop spans 13 amino acids. V shed 6 bases, J shed 4 bases, and the junction held 2 bases outside the gene matches. Germline CDR1 PRHDT, CDR2 FYEKMQ (reference sequence). CDR3 in DNA: TGTGCCAGCAGTGGGGACAGGGGAGAGACCCAGTACTTC. It specifies CASSGDRGETQYF.

The V call is TRBV28, the J call TRBJ1-2; tentatively, D is TRBD1 (6 bases). The CDR3 contains 15 residues. Germline CDR1 is MDHEN and CDR2 is SYDVKM. Between the trimmed V and J ends, which lost 6 bases and 3 bases, there was a span of 17 bases. The CDR3, as DNA: TGTGCCAGCAGGCAGGCGGGGGCCCAGGACTATGGCTACACCTTC. Residues: CASRQAGAQDYGYTF.

The chain couples TRBV5-1 to TRBJ2-1; D may be TRBD1 (6 bases). Trimming stripped 7 bases from V and 8 bases from J, with 19 bases between. CDR1 is SGHRS, CDR2 YFSETQ, per germline. The CDR3 runs to 14 residues. DNA for the CDR3: TGCGCCAGCGCCCCCACCAGGGGATCATATGAGCAGTTCTTC. Translating gives CASAPTRGSYEQFF.

This clonotype was counted at least ten times. V usage is TRBV3-1 and J usage is TRBJ2-1; no firm D call. Germline-derived CDR1 and CDR2 are LGHDT and YNNKEL (reference sequence). V lost 4 bases and J 2 bases, leaving 9 bases between the germline ends. This CDR3 contains 14 residues. The CDR3 sequence: CASSPQFTYNEQFF. The CDR3 DNA is TGTGCCAGCAGCCCCCAATTTACCTACAATGAGCAGTTCTTC.

CDR3 sequence reads: CASSQQGCEQYF. The CDR3 nucleotides read TGTGCCAGCAGTCAGCAGGGCTGCGAGCAGTACTTC. V gene TRBV7-9 combines with J gene TRBJ2-7, with a tentative D call TRBD1 (5 bases). The CDR3 covers 12 residues. The V gene lost 6 bases and the J gene lost 6 bases, with 12 bases spanning the gap. The germline CDR1 and CDR2 sequences are SEHNR and FQNEAQ (reference sequence).

This clonotype turned up a few times. The rearrangement links TRBV7-9 to TRBJ2-3, with D tentatively TRBD2 (5 bases). Trimming removed 5 bases from V and 4 bases from J, with 16 bases in between. Germline V CDR1 and CDR2: SEHNR, FQNEAQ (reference sequence). The CDR3 covers 15 residues. CDR3 nucleotides: TGTGCCAGCAGCGAAAACCATCCTAGCTCAGATACGCAGTATTTT. Protein: CASSENHPSSDTQYF.

This clonotype was picked up a small number of times. The chain uses TRBV18 and TRBJ2-5, with D uncertain. The DNA end lines up better with TRBJ2-7; the J call may be wrong. Germline CDR1 KGHSH, CDR2 LQKENI. The CDR3 runs to 13 residues. DNA for the CDR3: TGTGCCAGCTCACCAGATCAAACCTACGAGCAGTACTTC. Encoded protein: CASSPDQTYEQYF.

The chain has TRBV2 and TRBJ2-1; possible D gene TRBD1, 6 bases. The CDR3 is 13 residues long. V was trimmed by 5 bases and J by 11 bases, leaving 16 bases between them. The germline gives CDR1 SNHLY, CDR2 FYNNEI. In DNA form, the CDR3 reads TGTGCCAGCAGTCTACAGGGTGAGGGGCAGCAGTTCTTC. Its translation is CASSLQGEGQQFF.

The chain recombines TRBV4-2 with TRBJ2-5; 11 bases line up with TRBD2. CDR1 and CDR2 from the germline V gene are LGHNA and YNFKEQ. The V gene end was trimmed by 4 bases and the J gene end by 2 bases; junction bases not matched to a gene: 6. This CDR3 is built from 16 residues. Here the CDR3 DNA reads TGTGCCAGCAGCCCGGGACTAGCGGACCCTCAAGAGACCCAGTACTTC. This gives the protein CASSPGLADPQETQYF.